Presented here are 23 T cell receptor beta chains from one specimen sequenced in a study of vaccination effects on CD4 cells after COVID-19. Profiled with immunoSEQ multiplex PCR; TCRdb holds only in-frame clones, not every one. The data contain about 45,000 clones, approximately 77% of them seen just once; the ten biggest clones take up under 30%. Viral peptide pools were used in the ViraFEST assay to expand antigen-specific CD4+ T cells, and sequencing came afterward. Subsequent to a culture period of less than twelve days, CD4+ T cells were isolated. The infection with SARS-CoV-2 (confirmed by PCR) occurred in this person between March and December 2020. These receptors' targets are unknown. The sample consisted of CD4+ T cells from PBMCs cultured with a peptide pool, taken before COVID-19 vaccination. Source of these receptors: a human donor who had a prior SARS-CoV-2 infection.

The chain employs TRBV4-1 and TRBJ2-1, with D unclear. Trimming shortened V by 1 base and J by 1 base, and 11 bases separated the two germline ends. CDR3 length equals 16 residues. The V gene's germline CDR1 is MGHRA and CDR2 YSYEKL. Here the CDR3 reads CASSQGAIWSYNEQFF. The CDR3 nucleotides read TGCGCCAGCAGCCAAGGAGCGATTTGGTCCTACAATGAGCAGTTCTTC.

The rearrangement uses TRBV2 and TRBJ1-2; D ambiguous. Trimming removed 7 bases at V and 6 bases at J, with 21 bases between. Germline assignment: CDR1 SNHLY and CDR2 FYNNEI. CDR3 size: 15 residues. CDR3 nucleotide sequence: TGTGCCAGCACCCAACTGGACCCCAGCCCGGATGGCTACACCTTC. Residues: CASTQLDPSPDGYTF. The whole variable domain, remainder taken from reference TRBV2 and TRBJ1-2, is EPEVTQTPSHQVTQMGQEVILRCVPISNHLYFYWYRQILGQKVEFLVSFYNNEISEKSEIFDDQFSVERPDGSNFTLKIRSTKLEDSAMYFCASTQLDPSPDGYTFGSGTRLTVV.

The J gene is TRBJ2-7, the V gene TRBV7-8; no definite D call. Trimming cost V 1 base and J 3 bases, with 13 bases left between them. The CDR3 has 15 amino acids. From germline, CDR1 is SGHVS and CDR2 FQNEAQ. CDR3 in DNA: TGTGCCAGCAGCTTAGTCGACGGGCAGGTCTACGAGCAGTACTTC. Protein product: CASSLVDGQVYEQYF. The full variable domain, in which reference TRBV7-8 and TRBJ2-7 provide the parts outside the CDR3, is GAGVSQSPRYKVAKRGQDVALRCDPISGHVSLFWYQQALGQGPEFLTYFQNEAQLDKSGLPSDRFFAERPEGSVSTLKIQRTQQEDSAVYLCASSLVDGQVYEQYFGPGTRLTVT.

The chain recombines TRBV15 with TRBJ2-6; tentatively, D is TRBD1 (5 bases). The V gene's germline CDR1 is LNHNV and CDR2 YYDKDF (reference sequence). Trimming cost V 8 bases and J 5 bases, with 13 bases left between them. The CDR3 consists of 14 residues. The CDR3 nucleotides are TGTGCCACCTCCGACAGTGTCTGGGCCAACGTCCTGACTTTC. This translates into CATSDSVWANVLTF.

The chain links TRBV4-3 to TRBJ2-1; D ambiguous. The germline V gene has CDR1 LGHNA and CDR2 YSLEER. This CDR3 contains 14 residues. Trimming left V 0 bases short and J 9 bases short, with 12 bases between. In DNA form, the CDR3 reads TGCGCCAGCAGCCAAGATTCTAGTTGGGGTGAGCAGTTCTTC. This sequence encodes CASSQDSSWGEQFF.

This clone was counted only a few times. The chain is built from TRBV7-3 and TRBJ2-3, with a possible D match to TRBD2 (6 bases). V dropped 5 bases and J dropped 4 bases, with 13 bases sitting between them. The CDR3 length is 14 residues. Germline loops: CDR1 SGHTA, CDR2 FQGTGA. CDR3 amino acids: CASSPGLQSDTQYF. The CDR3, as DNA: TGTGCCAGCAGCCCAGGACTACAATCAGATACGCAGTATTTT.

This chain joins TRBV4-1 and TRBJ2-2; TRBD2 matches 9 bases. J was trimmed by 6 bases and V by 3 bases; bases with no gene match: 8. The germline V gene has CDR1 MGHRA and CDR2 YSYEKL. This CDR3 comprises 16 residues. The CDR3 reads CASSQASGNNAGELFF. The DNA for the CDR3 is TGCGCCAGCAGCCAGGCTAGCGGGAATAACGCCGGGGAGCTGTTTTTT.

The chain is built from TRBV11-2 and TRBJ1-5; D is uncertain. The V end lost 1 base, the J end lost 5 bases, and 6 bases lay between the germline ends. CDR3 length: 13 residues. CDR1 and CDR2 (germline): SGHAT, FQNNGV. CDR3 bases: TGTGCCAGCAGCTTAGTCCAGGATCAGCCCCAGCATTTT. Protein product: CASSLVQDQPQHF.

The gene calls are TRBV6-5 and TRBJ1-2; D is undetermined. CDR1 and CDR2 (germline): MNHEY, SVGAGI. Trimming cost V 0 bases and J 2 bases, with 10 bases left between them. CDR3 length: 15 residues. The CDR3 nucleotides read TGTGCCAGCAGTTACTCGAGCCTAGGAAACTATGGCTACACCTTC. This sequence encodes CASSYSSLGNYGYTF.

This clone was counted only a few times. The V gene is TRBV7-2, the J gene TRBJ1-2, with a weak D call TRBD1 (6 bases). V was pared by 4 bases and J by 8 bases, with 17 bases between. The germline V gene encodes CDR1 SGHTA and CDR2 FQGNSA. The CDR3 extends over 14 amino acids. The CDR3 reads CASSYSTGSRGYTF. CDR3 bases: TGTGCCAGCAGCTATTCGACAGGATCGCGGGGCTACACCTTC.

This clone was seen a handful of times. The chain carries TRBV5-4 and TRBJ2-2; D is possibly TRBD1 (6 bases). V was cut by 2 bases and J by 2 bases, with 7 bases left in between. Germline V gene lookup returns CDR1 SGHNT and CDR2 YYREEE (reference sequence). This CDR3 has 14 amino acids. The CDR3 coding sequence is TGTGCCAGCAGCTTACAGGGTAACACCGGGGAGCTGTTTTTT. It translates to CASSLQGNTGELFF.

The rearrangement uses TRBV5-1 and TRBJ1-3; perhaps TRBD1 as D (6 bases). Trimming removed 3 bases from V and 0 bases from J, with 13 bases in between. Germline CDR1 reads SGHRS; CDR2 reads YFSETQ. The CDR3 has 16 amino acids. The CDR3: CASSWVTGLSGNTIYF. Here the CDR3 DNA reads TGCGCCAGCAGCTGGGTGACAGGCCTCTCTGGAAACACCATATATTTT. Based on the CDR3 plus reference TRBV5-1 and TRBJ1-3, the full variable domain is KAGVTQTPRYLIKTRGQQVTLSCSPISGHRSVSWYQQTPGQGLQFLFEYFSETQRNKGNFPGRFSGRQFSNSRSEMNVSTLELGDSALYLCASSWVTGLSGNTIYFGEGSWLTVV.

V gene TRBV10-3 combines with J gene TRBJ2-7, with a tentative D call TRBD2 (7 bases). Trimming took 2 bases from V and 3 from J, leaving 23 bases between them. This CDR3 is built from 18 residues. CDR1 and CDR2 (germline): ENHRY, SYGVKD. CDR3 residues: CAISEGTGRGLKSYEQYF. The CDR3, as DNA: TGTGCCATCAGTGAGGGCACAGGGAGGGGTCTCAAGAGCTACGAGCAGTACTTC.

The chain combines TRBV7-2 with TRBJ2-1; D call uncertain. Germline V CDR1 and CDR2: SGHTA, FQGNSA. This CDR3 spans 13 amino acids. V lost 0 bases to trimming and J lost 8 bases, with 8 bases between them. The chain's CDR3 is CASSLAEGYEQFF. The CDR3 coding sequence is TGTGCCAGCAGCTTAGCGGAAGGGTATGAGCAGTTCTTC. Supplemented by reference TRBV7-2 and TRBJ2-1, the full variable domain reads GAGVSQSPSNKVTEKGKDVELRCDPISGHTALYWYRQSLGQGLEFLIYFQGNSAPDKSGLPSDRFSAERTGGSVSTLTIQRTQQEDSAVYLCASSLAEGYEQFFGPGTRLTVL.

This clone was counted only a few times. The chain employs TRBV7-2 and TRBJ1-5; perhaps TRBD1 as D (5 bases). The germline V gene has CDR1 SGHTA and CDR2 FQGNSA. The V gene lost 4 bases and the J gene lost 5 bases, with 12 bases spanning the gap. The length of the CDR3 is 14 residues. CDR3 nucleotides: TGTGCCAGCAGCTCGGACATGGCGCATCAGCCCCAGCATTTT. Protein: CASSSDMAHQPQHF.

This rearrangement joins TRBV25-1 to TRBJ1-2, with TRBD1 as a possible D gene (5 bases). Trimming shortened V by 1 base and J by 1 base, and 16 bases separated the two germline ends. The CDR3 has 17 residues. Germline V gene lookup returns CDR1 MGHDK and CDR2 SYGVNS. The CDR3 spells CASSEFDLMTVNYGYTF. The CDR3 nucleotides read TGTGCCAGCAGTGAATTTGATCTGATGACAGTTAACTATGGCTACACCTTC.

This clone appeared a single time. The genes are TRBV10-3 and TRBJ1-2, with D uncertain. Trimming left V 8 bases short and J 0 bases short, with 10 bases between. The CDR3 contains 13 residues. CDR1 is ENHRY and CDR2 is SYGVKD in the germline V gene. The CDR3 sequence is CAIRPQSNYGYTF. CDR3 coding DNA: TGTGCCATCCGACCACAATCTAACTATGGCTACACCTTC.

The V call is TRBV19, the J call TRBJ2-5; D unclear. V was trimmed by 5 bases and J by 2 bases, leaving 9 bases between them. This CDR3 is built from 13 residues. Germline CDR1 is LNHDA and CDR2 is SQIVND (reference sequence). The CDR3 is CASSETSQETQYF. CDR3 DNA sequence: TGTGCCAGTAGTGAGACTTCGCAAGAGACCCAGTACTTC.

The chain combines TRBV27 with TRBJ2-1; 11 nucleotides align to TRBD1. The trim removed 2 bases at V and 8 bases at J, leaving 8 bases unmatched. The germline V gene encodes CDR1 MNHEY and CDR2 SMNVEV (reference sequence). The CDR3 is 16 residues long. In DNA, the CDR3 is TGTGCCAGCAGTTTAAGCCGGGACAGGGGGGGCCATGAGCAGTTCTTC. Its protein is CASSLSRDRGGHEQFF.

J is TRBJ2-5 and V is TRBV23-1; D may match TRBD1 or TRBD2 (6 bases each). TRBV23-1 is annotated as an ORF whose role is uncertain. This CDR3 has 15 amino acids. The V and J ends lost 0 bases and 5 bases respectively, with 13 bases between them. This CDR3 reads CASSQSTGGWETQYF. DNA for the CDR3: TGCGCCAGCAGTCAATCTACCGGGGGCTGGGAGACCCAGTACTTC.

The count of this clone is one. The chain combines TRBV25-1 with TRBJ2-1; 10 positions agree with TRBD2. The CDR3 has 15 residues. V gave up 7 bases and J gave up 0 bases; unmatched junction bases: 3. Germline values: CDR1 MGHDK, CDR2 SYGVNS. The CDR3 loop is CASTRLAGSYNEQFF. Written as DNA, the CDR3 is TGTGCCAGCACCCGACTAGCGGGCTCCTACAATGAGCAGTTCTTC.

This sequence joins TRBV7-2 and TRBJ1-2; D may be TRBD1 (6 bases). This CDR3 has 14 amino acids. Trimming took off 1 base at V and 8 bases at J, with 14 bases between the two ends. The V gene's germline CDR1 is SGHTA and CDR2 FQGNSA. CDR3 region: CASSLVGGAGGYTF. In nucleotides, the CDR3 is TGTGCCAGCAGCTTAGTTGGGGGGGCCGGAGGCTACACCTTC.

For the CDR3, the DNA is TGTGCCAGCAGTCCTCGGACAGGAGGAAACATTCAGTACTTC. It codes for CASSPRTGGNIQYF. The rearrangement links TRBV27 to TRBJ2-4; TRBD1 matches at 7 bases. The CDR3 is made up of 14 amino acids. V lost 5 bases, J lost 6 bases, and 7 bases stayed unmatched. Germline lookup yields CDR1 MNHEY and CDR2 SMNVEV (reference sequence).